Listed here are 17 T cell receptor beta chains from one sample, sequenced in a study of neurological immune-mediated disorders. TCRdb reanalysed the 5' RACE reads using MiXCR and keeps one entry per CDR3 protein. The repertoire has about 46,000 distinct CDR3 sequences, 4% to 5.5% of them found once; the top ten carry approximately 5.7%. The sequenced material came from PBMCs. These receptors were collected from a woman aged 60-70 years with multiple sclerosis.

This clonotype was counted many times. This chain connects TRBV20-1 to TRBJ2-3; D ambiguous. The germline V gene encodes CDR1 DFQATT and CDR2 SNEGSKA (reference sequence). The CDR3 loop spans 11 amino acids. V gave up 2 bases and J gave up 4 bases, with 4 bases separating them. The CDR3 coding sequence is TGCAGTGCTAGACCGGCAGATACGCAGTATTTT. Amino acid sequence: CSARPADTQYF.

This clonotype was observed at least ten times. The chain links TRBV5-1 to TRBJ2-7; 8 nucleotides line up with TRBD1. Looked up from germline, CDR1 is SGHRS and CDR2 is YFSETQ. Unmatched junction bases numbered 9, after V lost 1 base and J lost 6 bases. The CDR3 is made up of 15 amino acids. CDR3 residues: CASSLPDSDRAEQYV. DNA of the CDR3: TGCGCCAGCAGCTTGCCCGACTCGGACAGGGCCGAGCAGTACGTC.

This clonotype has a handful of counts. The CDR3 bases are TGTGCCAGCACCCCGCGGCCGAGGGGAGCTAACTATGGCTACACCTTC. It codes for CASTPRPRGANYGYTF. The J gene is TRBJ1-2, the V gene TRBV12-3 or TRBV12-4, with a weak D call TRBD1 (5 bases). Trimming shortened V by 7 bases and J by 0 bases, and 18 bases separated the two germline ends. CDR3 length equals 16 residues.

This clonotype came up many times. This sequence joins TRBV28 and TRBJ1-1; D gene ambiguous. V lost 3 bases and J 8 bases, leaving 10 bases between the germline ends. Germline V lookup: CDR1 MDHEN, CDR2 SYDVKM. The CDR3 extends over 12 amino acids. This CDR3 reads CASSFVQKEAFF. The CDR3 nucleotides read TGTGCCAGCAGTTTCGTTCAGAAAGAAGCTTTCTTT.

The chain is built from TRBV5-1 and TRBJ2-1, with D possibly matching TRBD2 (5 bases). The germline V and J ends were trimmed by 0 bases and 8 bases, with 12 bases remaining between them. The CDR3 is 14 residues long. Germline V gives CDR1 SGHRS, CDR2 YFSETQ. CDR3 loop: CASSLERRADEQFF. The CDR3 DNA reads as TGCGCCAGCAGCTTGGAAAGGCGGGCCGATGAGCAGTTCTTC.

The chain has TRBV5-1 and TRBJ1-6; D ambiguous. Germline-derived CDR1 and CDR2 are SGHRS and YFSETQ. The CDR3 sequence is 13 residues long. The V and J ends lost 0 bases and 11 bases respectively, with 9 bases between them. The CDR3 sequence is CASSLGPEAPLHF. DNA of the CDR3: TGCGCCAGCAGCTTGGGCCCCGAGGCACCCCTCCACTTT.

This clonotype was picked up many times. The CDR3 loop is CSAVGGGDTQYF. CDR3 nucleotide sequence: TGCAGTGCTGTAGGAGGTGGAGATACGCAGTATTTT. The genes are TRBV20-1 and TRBJ2-3; D might be TRBD2 (5 bases). The CDR3 loop spans 12 amino acids. V was shortened by 5 bases and J by 5 bases, with 11 bases between the two germline ends. Germline V gene sequence: CDR1 DFQATT, CDR2 SNEGSKA (reference sequence).

At least ten counts were recorded for this clonotype. The chain carries TRBV20-1 and TRBJ1-4; the match to TRBD1 covers 9 bases. This CDR3 comprises 15 residues. CDR1 and CDR2 (germline): DFQATT, SNEGSKA (reference sequence). With V trimmed by 6 bases and J by 5 bases, 10 bases remained unmatched. CDR3 region: CSALRDRDGNEKLFF. As DNA, the CDR3 is TGCAGTGCCCTAAGGGACAGGGATGGAAATGAAAAACTGTTTTTT.

This chain joins TRBV12-3 or TRBV12-4 and TRBJ2-2; TRBD2 might be the D (7 bases). Deletions cut 6 bases from V and 6 bases from J, with 17 bases between. The CDR3 contains 15 residues. CDR3 sequence: CASRLAQGGSGELFF. The CDR3 coding sequence is TGTGCCAGCAGACTAGCACAGGGAGGGTCCGGGGAGCTGTTTTTT.

This rearrangement joins TRBV7-8 to TRBJ2-2; 8 bases are a match to TRBD1. V was clipped by 4 bases and J by 6 bases; unmatched bases: 4. Germline V CDR1 and CDR2: SGHVS, FQNEAQ. CDR3 length: 14 amino acids. The CDR3 coding sequence is TGTGCCAGCAGCTCAGGGACAGGTCCCGGGGAGCTGTTTTTT. Its protein is CASSSGTGPGELFF.

The chain is built from TRBV4-3 and TRBJ2-1, with a possible D match to TRBD1 (6 bases). CDR1 is LGHNA, CDR2 YSLEER, per germline. V lost 0 bases, J lost 9 bases, and 15 bases lay in between. The CDR3 contains 15 residues. The CDR3 region has the DNA TGCGCCAGCAGCCAAGATGGGAACAGGGCGGGTGAGCAGTTCTTC. Translated: CASSQDGNRAGEQFF.

There are a few counts of this clonotype. This chain joins TRBV6-1 and TRBJ2-2; 8 nucleotides match TRBD1. The germline CDR1 and CDR2 sequences are MNHNS and SASEGT. The V and J ends lost 7 bases and 5 bases, in that order; junction bases with no gene match: 12. The CDR3 runs to 16 residues. In nucleotides, the CDR3 is TGTGCCAGCAAGGGTGATGGACAGGGCGGAACCGGGGAGCTGTTTTTT. Protein product: CASKGDGQGGTGELFF.

This clonotype was seen ten or more times. In nucleotides, the CDR3 is TGTGCCAGCAGCTTGGAGGACGGTCAGCCCCAGCATTTT. Its protein product is CASSLEDGQPQHF. V usage is TRBV7-6 and J usage is TRBJ1-5; D remains unclear. Trimming shortened V by 3 bases and J by 6 bases, and 9 bases separated the two germline ends. This CDR3 has 13 residues. Germline V CDR1 and CDR2: SGHVS, FNYEAQ.

This clonotype appeared many times. V is TRBV11-2 and J is TRBJ2-5, with D possibly matching TRBD2 (5 bases). The germline CDR1 and CDR2 sequences are SGHAT and FQNNGV. The length of the CDR3 is 14 residues. Between the trimmed V and J ends, which lost 5 bases and 3 bases, there was a span of 13 bases. The CDR3 DNA is TGTGCCAGCAGCCGATCAGCGGTGGAAGAGACCCAGTACTTC. Translating gives CASSRSAVEETQYF.

This clonotype occurred many times. V gene TRBV3-1 combines with J gene TRBJ2-1, with D possibly being TRBD2 (6 bases). Trimming shortened V by 0 bases and J by 5 bases, and 11 bases separated the two germline ends. The CDR3 totals 15 residues. The V gene's germline CDR1 is LGHDT and CDR2 YNNKEL (reference sequence). CDR3 DNA sequence: TGTGCCAGCAGCCAAGATGGACTAAACCACAATGAGCAGTTCTTC. Encoded protein: CASSQDGLNHNEQFF.

This clonotype was detected ten times or more. The chain uses TRBV20-1 and TRBJ2-7, with D perhaps matching TRBD1 (5 bases). The CDR3 is made up of 12 amino acids. V shed 6 bases and J shed 5 bases, with 14 bases lying between them. CDR1 is DFQATT and CDR2 is SNEGSKA in the germline V gene (reference sequence). CDR3 nucleotides: TGCAGTGCCCCCGCCAGGGCACACGAGCAGTACTTC. As protein: CSAPARAHEQYF.

This clonotype has ten or more counts. This chain joins TRBV5-1 and TRBJ2-2, with 7 bases identical to TRBD1. The CDR3 loop spans 13 amino acids. Unmatched junction bases numbered 4, after V lost 4 bases and J lost 7 bases. CDR1 and CDR2 from the germline V gene are SGHRS and YFSETQ. This chain's CDR3 is CASSMTGSGELFF. The CDR3 DNA follows: TGCGCCAGCAGCATGACAGGGAGCGGGGAGCTGTTTTTT.